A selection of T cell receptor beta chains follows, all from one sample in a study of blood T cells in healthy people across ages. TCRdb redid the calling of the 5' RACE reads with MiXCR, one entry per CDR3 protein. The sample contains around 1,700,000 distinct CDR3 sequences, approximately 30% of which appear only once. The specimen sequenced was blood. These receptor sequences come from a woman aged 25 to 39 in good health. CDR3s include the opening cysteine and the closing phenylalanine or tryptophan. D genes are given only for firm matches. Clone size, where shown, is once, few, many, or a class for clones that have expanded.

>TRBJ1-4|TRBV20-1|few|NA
TGCAGTGCTAGATGGGGGGTCGGACTGTTTTTT
CSARWGVGLFF
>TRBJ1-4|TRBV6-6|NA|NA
TGTGCCAGTGGTGGAACTAATGAAAAACTGTTTTTT
CASGGTNEKLFF
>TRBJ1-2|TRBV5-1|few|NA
TGCGCCAACAGCTTGGCCCAATTTCGGGACGGCGCCTATGGCTACACCTTC
CANSLAQFRDGAYGYTF
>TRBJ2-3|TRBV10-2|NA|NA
TGCGCCAGCAGGGAGTCTCGAGGAGATACGCAGTATTTT
CASRESRGDTQYF
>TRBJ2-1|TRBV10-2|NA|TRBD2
TGCGCCAGCAGTGTCATACTAGCGGGAGGGTCTACGGATGAGCAGTTCTTC
CASSVILAGGSTDEQFF
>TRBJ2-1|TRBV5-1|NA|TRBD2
TGCGCCAGCAGCTTGTTAGCGGGAGGGGTCTACAATGAGCAGTTCTTC
CASSLLAGGVYNEQFF
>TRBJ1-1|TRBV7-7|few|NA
TGTGCCAGCAGCTCGGGCGAAGGGACTGAAGCTTTCTTT
CASSSGEGTEAFF
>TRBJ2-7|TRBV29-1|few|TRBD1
TGCAGCTACTACACAGGGGGCGAGCAGTACTTC
CSYYTGGEQYF
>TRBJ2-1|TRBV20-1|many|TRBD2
TGCAGTGCTGGACTAGCGGGAGTTCTAGTCAATGAGCAGTTCTTC
CSAGLAGVLVNEQFF
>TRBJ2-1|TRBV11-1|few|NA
TGTGCCAGCAGCCCCCCGGTTCCTGAGCAGTTCTTC
CASSPPVPEQFF
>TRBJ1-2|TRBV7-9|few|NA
TGTGCCAGCAGCTCCGATAAGACTGGCTACACCTTC
CASSSDKTGYTF
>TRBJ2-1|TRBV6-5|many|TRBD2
TGTGCCAGCAGGCCACCGGGACTAGCGGAGAATGAGCAGTTCTTC
CASRPPGLAENEQFF
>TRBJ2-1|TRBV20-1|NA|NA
TGCAGTGCAGACCGGGACGGCGCCTACAATGAGCAGTTCTTC
CSADRDGAYNEQFF
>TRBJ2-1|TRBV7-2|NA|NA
TGTGCCAGCAGCTTAGCGTTTGGAGAGACCCAGTTCTTC
CASSLAFGETQFF
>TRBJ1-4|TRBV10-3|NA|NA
TGTGCCATCAGTGAGAGGGGGTCGGAAAAACTGTTTTTT
CAISERGSEKLFF
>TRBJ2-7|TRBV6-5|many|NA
TGTGCCAGGTCATTAAGCTCCTACGAGCAGTACTTC
CARSLSSYEQYF
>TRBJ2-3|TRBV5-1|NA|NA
TGCGCCAGCAGCTTGGAGGGTCTAGAGGGAACGTATTTT
CASSLEGLEGTYF
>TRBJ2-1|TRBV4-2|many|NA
TGTGCCAGCAATAAGAGGGGGGGGACCTACAATGAGCAGTTCTTC
CASNKRGGTYNEQFF
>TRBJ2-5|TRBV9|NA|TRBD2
TGTGCCACCGGGACTATAGACAATGAGCAGTACTTC
CATGTIDNEQYF
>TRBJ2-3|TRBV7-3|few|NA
TGTGCCAGCAGCTTAACGGCAGCGTCAGATACGCAGTATTTT
CASSLTAASDTQYF
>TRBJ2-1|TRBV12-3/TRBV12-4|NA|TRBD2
TGTGCCAGCAGTCGGACTAGGGTTGAGCAGTTCTTC
CASSRTRVEQFF
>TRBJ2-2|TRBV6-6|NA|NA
TGTGCCAGCAGTTACTCGAACCCCGGGGAGCTGTTTTTT
CASSYSNPGELFF
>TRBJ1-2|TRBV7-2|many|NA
TGTGCCAGCAGGGGATCGCTTCAAGGCTACACCTTC
CASRGSLQGYTF
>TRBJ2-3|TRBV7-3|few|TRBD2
TGTGCCAGCAGCTTAAGCTCTCCCGGGTCTAGCGGGGGGGCCCAGTATTTT
CASSLSSPGSSGGAQYF
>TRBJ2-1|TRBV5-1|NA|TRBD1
TGCGCCAGCAGCTTGGGACAGGGTTTCCACAATGAGCAGTTCTTC
CASSLGQGFHNEQFF
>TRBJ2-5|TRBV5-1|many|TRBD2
TGCGCCAGCAGCTTCGCTAGCGGTTTACAAGAGACCCAGTACTTC
CASSFASGLQETQYF
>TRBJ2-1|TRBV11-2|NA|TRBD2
TGTGCCAGCAGCTTGAGTGGGACTAGCGGGAGCTCCTACAATGAGCAGTTCTTC
CASSLSGTSGSSYNEQFF
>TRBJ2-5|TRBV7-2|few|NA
TGTGCCAGCAGCTTGGGACGGATGGGTCAAGAGACCCAGTACTTC
CASSLGRMGQETQYF
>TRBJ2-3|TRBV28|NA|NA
TGTGCCAGCAGCTTCCCTTCGACTAGTGGGGATACGCAGTATTTT
CASSFPSTSGDTQYF
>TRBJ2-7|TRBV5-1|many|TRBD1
TGCGCCAGCAGACCCGGGACAGGGAACGAGCAGTACTTC
CASRPGTGNEQYF
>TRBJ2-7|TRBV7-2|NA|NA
TGTGCCAGCAGCTTAGGTGCGGGACCCCCCTACGAGCAGTACTTC
CASSLGAGPPYEQYF
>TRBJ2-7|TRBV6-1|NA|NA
TGTGCCAGCAGTGTGGGGACGAGGAGCTCCTACGAGCAGTACTTC
CASSVGTRSSYEQYF
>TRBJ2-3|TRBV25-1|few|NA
TGTGCCAGCAGGATGGGATATAGCACAGATACGCAGTATTTT
CASRMGYSTDTQYF
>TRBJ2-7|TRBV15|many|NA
TGTGCCACCAGCCGTGGGACTGACTACGAGCAGTACTTC
CATSRGTDYEQYF
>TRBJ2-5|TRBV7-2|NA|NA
TGTGCCAGCAGCTCCATTTTGGACTATTGGGAGACCCAGTACTTC
CASSSILDYWETQYF
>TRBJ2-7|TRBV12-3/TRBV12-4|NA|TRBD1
TGTGCCAGCAGTGCACAGGGGGTTTTTTCCTACGAGCAGTACTTC
CASSAQGVFSYEQYF
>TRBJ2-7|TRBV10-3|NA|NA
TGTGCCATCAGTGACCCGTCTCTCTACGAGCAGTACTTC
CAISDPSLYEQYF
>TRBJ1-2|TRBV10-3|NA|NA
TGTGCCATCAGTGGCGGGGCAGGGCCCTATGGCTACACCTTC
CAISGGAGPYGYTF
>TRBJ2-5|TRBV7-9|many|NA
TGTGCCAGCGAAACCGGGTACCAAGAGACCCAGTACTTC
CASETGYQETQYF
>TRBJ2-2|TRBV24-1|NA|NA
TGTGCCACCAGTGACCAGCTCCTCGCTAACACCGGGGAGCTGTTTTTT
CATSDQLLANTGELFF
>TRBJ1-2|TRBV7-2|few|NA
TGTGCCAGCAGCTTAGGGGGCAGCGGGGGCCAGAATGGCTACACCTTC
CASSLGGSGGQNGYTF
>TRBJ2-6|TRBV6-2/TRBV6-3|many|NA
TGTGCCAGCAGTTACTCGAGATCCTCTGGGGCCAACGTCCTGACTTTC
CASSYSRSSGANVLTF
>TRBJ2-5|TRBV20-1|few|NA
TGCAGTGCTAGCCCCGGTGGGACCCAAGAGACCCAGTACTTC
CSASPGGTQETQYF
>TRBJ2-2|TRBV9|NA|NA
TGTGCCAGCAGCCCCCCGTCGGGGCGAGGGGAGCTGTTTTTT
CASSPPSGRGELFF
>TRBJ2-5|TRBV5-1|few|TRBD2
TGTGCCAGCAGCTCCCCTAGCGGCCAAGAGACCCAGTACTTC
CASSSPSGQETQYF
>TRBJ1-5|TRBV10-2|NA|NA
TGCGCCAGCAGTGATGCGAGGCCAAATCAGCCCCAGCATTTT
CASSDARPNQPQHF
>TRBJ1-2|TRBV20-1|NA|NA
TGCAGTGCTAGGGTGGGACGGACTAACTATGGCTACACCTTC
CSARVGRTNYGYTF
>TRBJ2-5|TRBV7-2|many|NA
TGTGCCAGCAGCCGTAGTAGGGGAGAGACCCAGTACTTC
CASSRSRGETQYF